What follows are 27 T cell receptor beta chains derived from one specimen sequenced in a study of shared clonotypes between healthy human individuals. Clones were sequenced by immunoSEQ multiplex PCR, and TCRdb holds only the in-frame ones, with some missing. The sample holds millions of clones, around 90% seen once. Specimen: naive CD4+ T cells sorted from blood. Subset described: CD45RA+ positively selected. These receptors all stem from a man younger than 35 in good health.

The chain combines TRBV4-1 with TRBJ1-1; 8 bases map to TRBD1. This CDR3 is built from 15 residues. Germline CDR1 MGHRA, CDR2 YSYEKL. Trimming at V came to 4 bases and at J to 0 bases, leaving 4 bases not matched to a gene. The CDR3 DNA reads TGCGCCAGCAGCCGCGGGGACAGGATGAACACTGAAGCTTTCTTT. It specifies CASSRGDRMNTEAFF.

The chain is built from TRBV6-1 and TRBJ1-2, with D tentatively TRBD1 (5 bases). The germline CDR1 and CDR2 sequences are MNHNS and SASEGT. The CDR3 loop spans 12 amino acids. Deletions cut 5 bases from V and 3 bases from J, with 7 bases between. CDR3 nucleotide sequence: TGTGCCAGCAGTCAGGGACACTATGGCTACACCTTC. This codes for CASSQGHYGYTF.

This sequence joins TRBV18 and TRBJ1-5, with D maybe TRBD1 (5 bases). Trimming removed 3 bases from V and 4 bases from J, with 10 bases in between. CDR3 length: 14 amino acids. Germline CDR1 KGHSH, CDR2 LQKENI. CDR3 loop: CASSPVGRNQPQHF. CDR3 sequence (DNA): TGTGCCAGCTCACCGGTGGGACGGAATCAGCCCCAGCATTTT.

V usage is TRBV20-1 and J usage is TRBJ1-2; D gene unclear. Germline-derived CDR1 and CDR2 are DFQATT and SNEGSKA (reference sequence). CDR3 length: 11 amino acids. V was cut by 5 bases and J by 6 bases, with 10 bases left in between. CDR3 DNA sequence: TGCAGTGCTGGAAGCGCAGATGGCTACACCTTC. Amino acid sequence: CSAGSADGYTF.

The chain couples TRBV18 to TRBJ2-3, with TRBD1 matching 8 bases. With V trimmed by 5 bases and J by 2 bases, 3 bases remained unmatched. CDR3 size: 14 residues. The germline gives CDR1 KGHSH, CDR2 LQKENI. The CDR3 coding sequence is TGTGCCAGCTCATCGACAGGGGCCACAGATACGCAGTATTTT. Its translation is CASSSTGATDTQYF. The entire variable domain, with the rest obtained from reference TRBV18 and TRBJ2-3, is as follows: NAGVMQNPRHLVRRRGQEARLRCSPMKGHSHVYWYRQLPEEGLKFMVYLQKENIIDESGMPKERFSAEFPKEGPSILRIQQVVRGDSAAYFCASSSTGATDTQYFGPGTRLTVL.

The chain carries TRBV4-3 and TRBJ1-1; possibly TRBD1 for D (5 bases). V was trimmed by 0 bases and J by 1 base, leaving 9 bases between them. Germline V gene sequence: CDR1 LGHNA, CDR2 YSLEER. This CDR3 spans 15 amino acids. The CDR3 loop reads CASSQEYTGNTEAFF. The CDR3 nucleotides read TGCGCCAGCAGCCAAGAGTACACAGGGAACACTGAAGCTTTCTTT.

This chain connects TRBV7-3 to TRBJ1-2, with D possibly being TRBD1 (5 bases). V was cut by 1 base and J by 2 bases, with 8 bases left in between. CDR1 SGHTA and CDR2 FQGTGA come from the germline V gene. The length of the CDR3 is 14 residues. The CDR3 here is CASSLNRDNYGYTF. CDR3 nucleotides: TGTGCCAGCAGCTTAAACCGGGACAACTATGGCTACACCTTC. Drawing the rest from reference TRBV7-3 and TRBJ1-2, the complete variable domain is GAGVSQTPSNKVTEKGKYVELRCDPISGHTALYWYRQSLGQGPEFLIYFQGTGAADDSGLPNDRFFAVRPEGSVSTLKIQRTERGDSAVYLCASSLNRDNYGYTFGSGTRLTVV.

This sequence joins TRBV19 and TRBJ1-6; perhaps TRBD1 as D (6 bases). Germline CDR1 is LNHDA and CDR2 is SQIVND (reference sequence). The CDR3 spans 17 residues. Trimming removed 3 bases from V and 5 bases from J, with 17 bases in between. The CDR3 DNA follows: TGTGCCAGTAGTATTACAGGGCCAGGGGAAGATAATTCACCCCTCCACTTT. It encodes CASSITGPGEDNSPLHF.

This clone appeared a single time. The V and J genes are TRBV5-4 and TRBJ1-3; D is undetermined. The CDR3 has 14 amino acids. Trimming took off 5 bases at V and 0 bases at J, with 9 bases between the two ends. Germline values: CDR1 SGHNT, CDR2 YYREEE (reference sequence). The CDR3 DNA follows: TGTGCCAGCAGACCTCAGAGCTCTGGAAACACCATATATTTT. Translation: CASRPQSSGNTIYF.

The gene calls are TRBV5-4 and TRBJ1-1, with D perhaps TRBD1 (5 bases). This CDR3 spans 16 amino acids. Germline lookup yields CDR1 SGHNT and CDR2 YYREEE (reference sequence). V shed 4 bases and J shed 0 bases, with 16 bases lying between them. The CDR3 sequence: CASSPGAPGVNTEAFF. The CDR3 DNA reads TGTGCCAGCAGCCCCGGGGCCCCAGGCGTGAACACTGAAGCTTTCTTT.

The V and J genes are TRBV5-1 and TRBJ1-2; D gene ambiguous. The germline V and J ends were trimmed by 2 bases and 4 bases, with 21 bases remaining between them. CDR1 SGHRS and CDR2 YFSETQ come from the germline V gene. This CDR3 region has 17 residues. For the CDR3, the DNA is TGCGCCAGCAGCTTCGGTTCCTGGAGCGAAATCCTCTATGGCTACACCTTC. Protein sequence: CASSFGSWSEILYGYTF.

This clone is a singleton in its sample. This chain uses TRBV10-3 with TRBJ2-1; tentatively, D is TRBD2 (6 bases). Germline-derived CDR1 and CDR2 are ENHRY and SYGVKD. The V end lost 6 bases, the J end lost 10 bases, and 16 bases lay between the germline ends. This CDR3 has 13 residues. In nucleotides, the CDR3 is TGTGCCATCAGAGAAGGGACTCCTCGAGAGCAGTTCTTC. Protein: CAIREGTPREQFF.

This clone was recorded only once. The chain employs TRBV14 and TRBJ1-2; D not certain. Trimming took off 4 bases at V and 8 bases at J, with 14 bases between the two ends. Germline CDR1 is SGHDN and CDR2 is FVKESK. The CDR3 has 13 residues. The CDR3 DNA is TGTGCCAGCAGCCCACTCGACGGAGGCGGCTACACCTTC. It is translated as CASSPLDGGGYTF.

Turning to this clone: Distinct nucleotide sequences in the sample also encode this CDR3. The V call is TRBV7-9, the J call TRBJ2-1, with D unclear. V lost 6 bases and J 7 bases, leaving 7 bases between the germline ends. This CDR3 contains 11 residues. The germline CDR1 and CDR2 sequences are SEHNR and FQNEAQ (reference sequence). The DNA of the CDR3 is TGTGCCAGCAGTTATTATAATGAGCAGTTCTTC. Its translation is CASSYYNEQFF.

This chain uses TRBV25-1 with TRBJ2-2; 8 positions match TRBD2. CDR1 and CDR2 from the germline V gene are MGHDK and SYGVNS. V lost 5 bases to trimming and J lost 6 bases; unmatched junction nucleotides: 5. The CDR3 consists of 14 residues. CDR3 nucleotides: TGTGCCAGCAGTCTGGACGGGAGGGCCGGGGAGCTGTTTTTT. It encodes CASSLDGRAGELFF.

The rearrangement joins TRBV29-1 to TRBJ1-2; no clear D gene. Germline V gene data show CDR1 as SQVTM and CDR2 as ANQGSEA. V lost 0 bases to trimming and J lost 7 bases, with 6 bases between them. The CDR3 extends over 11 amino acids. This CDR3 is CSVEEGVGYTF. CDR3 sequence (DNA): TGCAGCGTTGAAGAAGGTGTTGGCTACACCTTC.

This chain connects TRBV5-8 to TRBJ1-4, with 10 bases that match TRBD1. The germline CDR1 and CDR2 sequences are SGHTS and YDEGEE. The CDR3 totals 16 residues. J was trimmed by 8 bases and V by 4 bases; bases with no gene match: 11. The CDR3 sequence is CASSQVVGTGDEKLFF. The CDR3 DNA sequence: TGTGCCAGCAGCCAGGTAGTTGGGACAGGGGACGAAAAACTGTTTTTT.

Points on this clone: Other DNA variants within this sample encode the same CDR3. The chain carries TRBV28 and TRBJ2-7; D call uncertain. With 7 bases removed from V and 0 bases from J, the gap between germline ends came to 4 bases. Per germline, CDR1 MDHEN and CDR2 SYDVKM. The CDR3 consists of 11 residues. This chain's CDR3 is CASTSSYEQYF. The CDR3 DNA is TGTGCCAGCACGAGCTCCTACGAGCAGTACTTC.

The chain has TRBV7-6 and TRBJ2-1; TRBD1 agrees at 7 bases. The CDR3 is made up of 15 amino acids. V gave up 1 base and J gave up 3 bases; unmatched junction bases: 3. In germline, CDR1 is SGHVS, CDR2 FNYEAQ. CDR3 nucleotides: TGTGCCAGCAGCTTAGAGGGGACAGACTACAATGAGCAGTTCTTC. Translated, it gives CASSLEGTDYNEQFF.

The chain combines TRBV19 with TRBJ2-2; 13 bases align to TRBD2. The CDR3 spans 18 residues. The trim removed 3 bases at V and 4 bases at J, leaving 8 bases unmatched. The germline V gene has CDR1 LNHDA and CDR2 SQIVND (reference sequence). The CDR3 nucleotides read TGTGCCAGTAGTATTCGCGGACTAGCGGGAGTTCGCACCGGGGAGCTGTTTTTT. This translates into CASSIRGLAGVRTGELFF.

For this clone: The same CDR3 also results from other DNA sequences found in this sample. The chain couples TRBV11-2 to TRBJ1-1; possibly TRBD1 for D (6 bases). Trimming removed 5 bases from V and 1 base from J, with 8 bases in between. This CDR3 region has 13 residues. Germline V lookup: CDR1 SGHAT, CDR2 FQNNGV. The CDR3 bases are TGTGCCAGCAGCCCCAGGGGGAACACTGAAGCTTTCTTT. It is translated as CASSPRGNTEAFF.

This chain links TRBV6-5 with TRBJ1-5, with a tentative D call TRBD1 (5 bases). V was cut by 6 bases and J by 5 bases, with 11 bases left in between. The CDR3 is 13 residues long. Germline V gives CDR1 MNHEY, CDR2 SVGAGI. CDR3 in amino acids: CASRLQGDQPQHF. DNA of the CDR3: TGTGCCAGCAGGCTTCAGGGAGATCAGCCCCAGCATTTT.

Worth noting for this clone: The junction differs from germline at one of its ends, possibly a read error. This chain connects TRBV20-1 to TRBJ2-3; D could derive from TRBD1 or TRBD2 (5 bases each). Per the germline V gene, CDR1 is DFQATT and CDR2 is SNEGSKA (reference sequence). The CDR3 has 10 residues. The CDR3, as DNA: TGCAATGCTGGGGACGATACGCAGTATTTT. Translation: CNAGDDTQYF.

The chain links TRBV4-1 to TRBJ2-7; no firm D call. The CDR3 runs to 15 residues. In germline, CDR1 is MGHRA, CDR2 YSYEKL. V lost 2 bases, J lost 2 bases, and 13 bases lay in between. The CDR3 spells CASSQSNSETYEQYF. In DNA, the CDR3 is TGCGCCAGCAGCCAATCCAACAGCGAAACCTACGAGCAGTACTTC.

The chain carries TRBV5-4 and TRBJ1-6; D might be TRBD1 (6 bases). Trimming pared 0 bases from V and 11 bases from J, leaving 15 bases between. CDR3 length: 15 residues. CDR1 and CDR2 (germline): SGHNT, YYREEE (reference sequence). As DNA, the CDR3 is TGTGCCAGCAGCTTGGATCGGGGGCAGGGAACACCCCTCCACTTT. Translated, it gives CASSLDRGQGTPLHF.

This clone was detected once. This CDR3 reads CASSPGGLSNSPLHF. CDR3 bases: TGTGCCAGCAGCCCCGGGGGGCTCAGTAATTCACCCCTCCACTTT. The chain joins TRBV5-8 to TRBJ1-6, with D perhaps TRBD1 (6 bases). The CDR3 has 15 residues. Trimming shortened V by 4 bases and J by 6 bases, and 14 bases separated the two germline ends. CDR1 and CDR2 (germline): SGHTS, YDEGEE.

This sequence joins TRBV5-1 and TRBJ2-5; D possibly matches TRBD1 or TRBD2 (6 bases each). This CDR3 is 15 amino acids long. V shed 1 base and J shed 2 bases, with 12 bases lying between them. Germline V gene sequence: CDR1 SGHRS, CDR2 YFSETQ. The CDR3 sequence: CASSLMGGPQETQYF. The DNA of the CDR3 is TGCGCCAGCAGCTTGATGGGGGGCCCACAAGAGACCCAGTACTTC.